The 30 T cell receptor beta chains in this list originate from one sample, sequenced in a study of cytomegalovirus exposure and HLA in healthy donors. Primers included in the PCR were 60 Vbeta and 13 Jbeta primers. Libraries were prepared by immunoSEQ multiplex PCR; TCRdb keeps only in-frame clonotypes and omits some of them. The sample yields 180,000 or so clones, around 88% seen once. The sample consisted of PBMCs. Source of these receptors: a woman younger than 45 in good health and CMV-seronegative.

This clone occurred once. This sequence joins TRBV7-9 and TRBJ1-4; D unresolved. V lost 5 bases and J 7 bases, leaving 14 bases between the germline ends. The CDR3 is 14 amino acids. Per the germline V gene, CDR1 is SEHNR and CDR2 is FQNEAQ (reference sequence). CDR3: CASSRTSRGEKLFF. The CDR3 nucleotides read TGTGCCAGCAGCCGGACCTCCCGGGGTGAAAAACTGTTTTTT.

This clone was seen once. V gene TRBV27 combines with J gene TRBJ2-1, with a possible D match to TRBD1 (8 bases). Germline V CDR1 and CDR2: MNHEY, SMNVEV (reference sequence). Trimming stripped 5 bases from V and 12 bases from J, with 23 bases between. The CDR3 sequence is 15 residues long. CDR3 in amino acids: CASSPTQGAGDMQFF. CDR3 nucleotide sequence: TGTGCCAGCAGTCCAACCCAGGGGGCGGGGGATATGCAGTTCTTC.

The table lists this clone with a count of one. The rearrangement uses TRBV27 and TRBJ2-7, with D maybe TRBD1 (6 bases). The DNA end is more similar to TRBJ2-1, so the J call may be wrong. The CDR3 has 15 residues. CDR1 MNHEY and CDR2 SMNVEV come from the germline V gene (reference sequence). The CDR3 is CASSYRTAAGNEQFF. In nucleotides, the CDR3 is TGTGCCAGCAGTTACCGGACAGCCGCAGGCAATGAGCAGTTCTTC.

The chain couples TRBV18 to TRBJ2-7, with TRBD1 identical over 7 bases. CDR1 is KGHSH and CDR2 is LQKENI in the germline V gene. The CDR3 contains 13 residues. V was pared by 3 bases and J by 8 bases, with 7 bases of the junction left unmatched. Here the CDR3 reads CASSPTGTGQQYF. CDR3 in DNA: TGTGCCAGCTCACCGACAGGGACGGGGCAGCAGTACTTC.

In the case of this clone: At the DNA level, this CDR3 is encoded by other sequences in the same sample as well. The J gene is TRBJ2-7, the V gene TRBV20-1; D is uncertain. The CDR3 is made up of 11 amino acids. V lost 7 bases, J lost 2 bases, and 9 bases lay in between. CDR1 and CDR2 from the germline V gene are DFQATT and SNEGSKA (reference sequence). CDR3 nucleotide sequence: TGCAGTGGCAGTGCTGCCTACGAGCAGTACTTC. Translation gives CSGSAAYEQYF.

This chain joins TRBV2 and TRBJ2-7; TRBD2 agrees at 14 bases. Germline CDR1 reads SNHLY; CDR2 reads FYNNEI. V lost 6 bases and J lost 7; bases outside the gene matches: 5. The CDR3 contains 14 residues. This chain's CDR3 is CASRGLAGVGEQYF. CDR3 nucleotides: TGTGCCAGCAGGGGACTAGCGGGAGTGGGGGAGCAGTACTTC.

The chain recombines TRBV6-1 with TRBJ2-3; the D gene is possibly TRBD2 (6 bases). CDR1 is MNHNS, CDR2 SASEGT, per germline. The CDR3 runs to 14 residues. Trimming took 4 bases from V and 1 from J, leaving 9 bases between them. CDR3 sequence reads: CASSVGGRTDTQYF. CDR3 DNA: TGTGCCAGCAGTGTCGGGGGACGCACAGATACGCAGTATTTT.

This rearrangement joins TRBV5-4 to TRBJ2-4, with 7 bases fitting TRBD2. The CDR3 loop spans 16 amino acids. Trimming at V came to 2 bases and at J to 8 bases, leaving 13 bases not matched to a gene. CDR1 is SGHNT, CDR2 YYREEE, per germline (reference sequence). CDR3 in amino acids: CASSFRTSGARDIQYF. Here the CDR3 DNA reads TGTGCCAGCAGCTTCCGGACTAGTGGGGCAAGGGACATTCAGTACTTC.

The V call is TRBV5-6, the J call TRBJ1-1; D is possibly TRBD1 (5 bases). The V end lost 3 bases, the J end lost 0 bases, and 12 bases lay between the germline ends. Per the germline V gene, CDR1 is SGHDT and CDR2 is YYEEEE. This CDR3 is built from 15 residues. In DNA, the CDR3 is TGTGCCAGCAGCTCGGACAAAGAGTTGAACACTGAAGCTTTCTTT. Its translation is CASSSDKELNTEAFF.

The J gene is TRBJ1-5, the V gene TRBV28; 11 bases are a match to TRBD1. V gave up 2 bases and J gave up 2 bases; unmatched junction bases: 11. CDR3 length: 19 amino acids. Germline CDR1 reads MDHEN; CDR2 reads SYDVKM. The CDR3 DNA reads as TGTGCCAGCAGTTTAAATCAGCCCCGGACAGGGGGCGGCAATCAGCCCCAGCATTTT. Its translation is CASSLNQPRTGGGNQPQHF.

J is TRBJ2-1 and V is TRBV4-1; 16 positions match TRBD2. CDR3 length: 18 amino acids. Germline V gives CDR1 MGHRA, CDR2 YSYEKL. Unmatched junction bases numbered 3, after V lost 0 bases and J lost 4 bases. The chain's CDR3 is CASSQEGLAGGHYNEQFF. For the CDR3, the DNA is TGCGCCAGCAGCCAAGAGGGACTAGCGGGGGGGCATTACAATGAGCAGTTCTTC.

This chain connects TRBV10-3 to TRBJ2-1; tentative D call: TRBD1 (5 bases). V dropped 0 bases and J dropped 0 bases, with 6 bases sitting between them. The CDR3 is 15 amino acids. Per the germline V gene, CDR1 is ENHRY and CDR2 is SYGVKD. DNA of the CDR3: TGTGCCATCAGTGAGTCCCAGGGCTCCTACAATGAGCAGTTCTTC. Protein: CAISESQGSYNEQFF.

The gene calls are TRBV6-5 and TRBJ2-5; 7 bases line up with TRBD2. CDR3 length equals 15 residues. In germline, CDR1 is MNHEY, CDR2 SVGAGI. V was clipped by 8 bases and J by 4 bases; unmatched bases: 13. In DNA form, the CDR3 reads TGTGCCAGCTGGGGGGAGGGCCGATCTGCAGAGACCCAGTACTTC. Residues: CASWGEGRSAETQYF.

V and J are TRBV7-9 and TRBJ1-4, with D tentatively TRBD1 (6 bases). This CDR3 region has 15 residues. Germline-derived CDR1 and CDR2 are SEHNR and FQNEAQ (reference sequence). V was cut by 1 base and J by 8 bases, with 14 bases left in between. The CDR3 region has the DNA TGTGCCAGCAGCTTAGTGCCAGGGGATCGAGAAAAACTGTTTTTT. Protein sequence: CASSLVPGDREKLFF.

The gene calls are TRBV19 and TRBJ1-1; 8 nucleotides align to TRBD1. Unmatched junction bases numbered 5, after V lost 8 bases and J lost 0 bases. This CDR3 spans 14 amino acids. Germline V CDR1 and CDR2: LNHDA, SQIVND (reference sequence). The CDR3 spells CASGTGQVNTEAFF. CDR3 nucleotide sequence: TGTGCCAGTGGCACGGGACAGGTGAACACTGAAGCTTTCTTT.

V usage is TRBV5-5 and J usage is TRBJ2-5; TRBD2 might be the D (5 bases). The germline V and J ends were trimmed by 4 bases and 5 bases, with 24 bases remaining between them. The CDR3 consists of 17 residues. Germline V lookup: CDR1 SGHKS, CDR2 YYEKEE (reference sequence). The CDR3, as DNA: TGTGCCAGCAGCCAAACCCCGAGCGGTGTGGGAAGGGAGACCCAGTACTTC. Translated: CASSQTPSGVGRETQYF.

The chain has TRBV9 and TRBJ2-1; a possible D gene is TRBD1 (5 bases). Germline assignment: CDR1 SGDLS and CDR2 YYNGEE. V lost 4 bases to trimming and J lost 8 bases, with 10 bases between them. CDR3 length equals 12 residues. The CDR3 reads CASSRPRDEQFF. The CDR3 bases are TGTGCCAGCAGCCGCCCCAGGGATGAGCAGTTCTTC.

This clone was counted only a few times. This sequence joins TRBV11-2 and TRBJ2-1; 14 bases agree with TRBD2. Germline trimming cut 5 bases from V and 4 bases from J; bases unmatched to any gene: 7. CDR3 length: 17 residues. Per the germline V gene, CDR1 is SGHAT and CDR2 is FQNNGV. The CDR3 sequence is CASSVRTSGRPYNEQFF. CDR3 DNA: TGTGCCAGCAGCGTTAGGACTAGCGGGAGGCCGTACAATGAGCAGTTCTTC.

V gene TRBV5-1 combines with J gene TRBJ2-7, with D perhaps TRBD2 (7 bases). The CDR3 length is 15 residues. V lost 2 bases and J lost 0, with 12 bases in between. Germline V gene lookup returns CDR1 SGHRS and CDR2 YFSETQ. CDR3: CASSFEGGVSYEQYF. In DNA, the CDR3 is TGCGCCAGCAGCTTCGAGGGGGGGGTCTCCTACGAGCAGTACTTC.

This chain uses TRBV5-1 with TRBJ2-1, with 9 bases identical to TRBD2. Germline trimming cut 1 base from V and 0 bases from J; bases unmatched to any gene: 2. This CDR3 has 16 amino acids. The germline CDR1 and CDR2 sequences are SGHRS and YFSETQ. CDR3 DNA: TGCGCCAGCAGCTTGCGACTAGCGGCCTCCTACAATGAGCAGTTCTTC. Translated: CASSLRLAASYNEQFF.

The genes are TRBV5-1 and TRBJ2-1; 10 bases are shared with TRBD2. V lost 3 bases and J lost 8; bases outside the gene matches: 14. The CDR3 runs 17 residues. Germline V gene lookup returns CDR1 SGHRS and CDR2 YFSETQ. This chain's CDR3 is CASSSKREGRVVDEQFF. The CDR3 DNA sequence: TGCGCCAGCAGCTCAAAGCGGGAGGGCCGGGTAGTGGATGAGCAGTTCTTC.

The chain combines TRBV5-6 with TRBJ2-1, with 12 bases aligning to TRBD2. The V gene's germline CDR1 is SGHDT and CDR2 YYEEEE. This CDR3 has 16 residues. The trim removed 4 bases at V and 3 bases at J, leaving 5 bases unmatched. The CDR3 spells CASSLLLAGGYNEQFF. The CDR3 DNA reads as TGTGCCAGCAGCCTACTACTAGCGGGGGGCTACAATGAGCAGTTCTTC. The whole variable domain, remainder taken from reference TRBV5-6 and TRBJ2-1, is DAGVTQSPTHLIKTRGQQVTLRCSPKSGHDTVSWYQQALGQGPQFIFQYYEEEERQRGNFPDRFSGHQFPNYSSELNVNALLLGDSALYLCASSLLLAGGYNEQFFGPGTRLTVL.

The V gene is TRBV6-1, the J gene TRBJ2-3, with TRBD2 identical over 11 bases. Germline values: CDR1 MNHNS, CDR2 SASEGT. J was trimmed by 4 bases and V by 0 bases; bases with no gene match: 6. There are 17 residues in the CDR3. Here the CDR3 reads CASSEALAGVVSDTQYF. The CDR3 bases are TGTGCCAGCAGTGAAGCACTAGCGGGAGTAGTATCAGATACGCAGTATTTT.

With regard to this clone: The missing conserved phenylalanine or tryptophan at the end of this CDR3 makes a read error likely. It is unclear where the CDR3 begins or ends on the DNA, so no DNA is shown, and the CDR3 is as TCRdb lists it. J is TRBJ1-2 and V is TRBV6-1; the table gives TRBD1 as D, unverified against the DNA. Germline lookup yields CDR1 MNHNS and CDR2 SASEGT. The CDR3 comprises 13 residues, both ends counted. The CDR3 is CASSDRDRGFDLG.

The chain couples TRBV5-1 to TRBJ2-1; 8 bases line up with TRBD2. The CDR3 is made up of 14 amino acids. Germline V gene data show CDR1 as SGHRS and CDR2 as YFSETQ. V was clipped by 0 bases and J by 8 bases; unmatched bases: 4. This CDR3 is CASSLATSGDEQFF. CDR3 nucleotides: TGCGCCAGCAGCTTGGCTACTAGCGGCGATGAGCAGTTCTTC. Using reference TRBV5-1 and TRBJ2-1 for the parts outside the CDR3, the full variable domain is KAGVTQTPRYLIKTRGQQVTLSCSPISGHRSVSWYQQTPGQGLQFLFEYFSETQRNKGNFPGRFSGRQFSNSRSEMNVSTLELGDSALYLCASSLATSGDEQFFGPGTRLTVL.

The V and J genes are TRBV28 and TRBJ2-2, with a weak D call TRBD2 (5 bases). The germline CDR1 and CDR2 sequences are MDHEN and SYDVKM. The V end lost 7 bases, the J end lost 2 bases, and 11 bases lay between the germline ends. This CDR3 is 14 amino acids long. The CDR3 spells CASTRTFNTGELFF. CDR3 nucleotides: TGTGCCAGCACCCGGACTTTTAACACCGGGGAGCTGTTTTTT.

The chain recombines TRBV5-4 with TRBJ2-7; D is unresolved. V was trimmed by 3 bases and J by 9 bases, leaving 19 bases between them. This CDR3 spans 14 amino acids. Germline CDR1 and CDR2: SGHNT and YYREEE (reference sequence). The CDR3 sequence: CASSYDSTDPRQYF. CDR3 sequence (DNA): TGTGCCAGCAGCTACGACTCGACCGACCCTCGGCAGTACTTC.

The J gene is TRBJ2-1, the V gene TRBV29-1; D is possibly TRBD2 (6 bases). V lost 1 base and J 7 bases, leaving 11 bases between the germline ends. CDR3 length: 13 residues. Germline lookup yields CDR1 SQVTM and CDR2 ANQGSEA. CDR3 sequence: CSVEGRGENEQFF. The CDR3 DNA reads TGCAGCGTTGAAGGGCGGGGAGAGAATGAGCAGTTCTTC.

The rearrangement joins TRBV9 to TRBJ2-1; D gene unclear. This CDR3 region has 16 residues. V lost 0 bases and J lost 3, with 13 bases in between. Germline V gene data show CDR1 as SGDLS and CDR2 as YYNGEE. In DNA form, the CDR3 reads TGTGCCAGCAGCGTAGACGCTAGTCCCCACTACAATGAGCAGTTCTTC. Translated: CASSVDASPHYNEQFF.

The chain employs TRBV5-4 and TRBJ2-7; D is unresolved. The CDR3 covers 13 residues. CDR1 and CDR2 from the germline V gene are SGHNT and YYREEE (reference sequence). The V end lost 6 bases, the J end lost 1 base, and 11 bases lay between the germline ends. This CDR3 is CASKGASSYEQYF. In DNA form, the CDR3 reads TGTGCCAGCAAAGGAGCCAGTTCCTACGAGCAGTACTTC. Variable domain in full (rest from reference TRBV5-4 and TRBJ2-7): ETGVTQSPTHLIKTRGQQVTLRCSSQSGHNTVSWYQQALGQGPQFIFQYYREEENGRGNFPPRFSGLQFPNYSSELNVNALELDDSALYLCASKGASSYEQYFGPGTRLTVT.